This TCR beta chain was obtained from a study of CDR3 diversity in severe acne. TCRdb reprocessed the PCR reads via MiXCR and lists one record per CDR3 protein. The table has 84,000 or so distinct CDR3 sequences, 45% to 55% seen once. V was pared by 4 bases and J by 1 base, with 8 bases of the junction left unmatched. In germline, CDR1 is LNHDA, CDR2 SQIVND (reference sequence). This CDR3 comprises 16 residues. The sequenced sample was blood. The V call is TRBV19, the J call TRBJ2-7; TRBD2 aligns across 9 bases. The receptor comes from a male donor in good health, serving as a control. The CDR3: CASSKASGIISYEQYF. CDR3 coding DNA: TGTGCCAGTAGTAAGGCTAGCGGGATCATATCCTACGAGCAGTACTTC. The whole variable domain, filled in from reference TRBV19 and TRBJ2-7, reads DGGITQSPKYLFRKEGQNVTLSCEQNLNHDAMYWYRQDPGQGLRLIYYSQIVNDFQKGDIAEGYSVSREKKESFPLTVTSAQKNPTAFYLCASSKASGIISYEQYFGPGTRLTVT.